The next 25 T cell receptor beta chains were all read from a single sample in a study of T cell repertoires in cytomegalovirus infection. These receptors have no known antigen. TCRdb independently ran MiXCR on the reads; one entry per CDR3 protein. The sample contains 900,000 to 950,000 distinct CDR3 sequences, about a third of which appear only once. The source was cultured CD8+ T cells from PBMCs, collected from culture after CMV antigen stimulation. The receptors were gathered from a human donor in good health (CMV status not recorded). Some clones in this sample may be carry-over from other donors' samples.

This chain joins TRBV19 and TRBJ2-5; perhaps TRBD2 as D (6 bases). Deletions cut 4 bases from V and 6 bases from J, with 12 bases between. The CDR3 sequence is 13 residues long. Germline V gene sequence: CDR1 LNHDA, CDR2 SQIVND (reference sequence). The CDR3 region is CASSSTGGKTQYF. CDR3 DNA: TGTGCCAGTAGTAGTACAGGAGGGAAGACCCAGTACTTC.

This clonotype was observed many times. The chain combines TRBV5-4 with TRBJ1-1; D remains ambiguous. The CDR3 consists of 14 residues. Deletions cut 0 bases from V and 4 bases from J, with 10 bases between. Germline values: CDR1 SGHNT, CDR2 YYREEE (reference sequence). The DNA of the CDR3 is TGTGCCAGCAGCTTGGCCAACCTCCGCACTGAAGCTTTCTTT. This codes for CASSLANLRTEAFF.

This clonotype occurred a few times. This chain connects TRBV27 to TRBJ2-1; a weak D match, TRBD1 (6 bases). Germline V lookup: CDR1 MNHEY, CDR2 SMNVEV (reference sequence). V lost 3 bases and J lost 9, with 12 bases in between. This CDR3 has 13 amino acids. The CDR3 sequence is CASSFSGAGEQFF. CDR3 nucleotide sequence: TGTGCCAGCAGTTTCTCAGGGGCAGGTGAGCAGTTCTTC.

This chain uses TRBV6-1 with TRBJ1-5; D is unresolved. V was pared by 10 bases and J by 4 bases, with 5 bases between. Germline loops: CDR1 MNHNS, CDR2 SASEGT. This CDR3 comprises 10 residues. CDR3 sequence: CATSNQPQHF. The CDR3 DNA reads TGTGCCACCTCTAATCAGCCCCAGCATTTT.

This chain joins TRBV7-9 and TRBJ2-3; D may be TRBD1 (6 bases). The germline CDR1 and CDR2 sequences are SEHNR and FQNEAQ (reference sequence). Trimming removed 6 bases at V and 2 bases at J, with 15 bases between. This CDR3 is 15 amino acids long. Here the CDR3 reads CASRGRDTDTDTQYF. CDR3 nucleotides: TGTGCCAGCAGGGGCCGGGACACAGACACAGATACGCAGTATTTT.

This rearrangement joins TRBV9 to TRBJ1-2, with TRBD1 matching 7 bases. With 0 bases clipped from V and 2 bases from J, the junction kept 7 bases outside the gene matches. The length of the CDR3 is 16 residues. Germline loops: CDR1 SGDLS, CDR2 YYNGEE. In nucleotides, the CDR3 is TGTGCCAGCAGCGTAGTCTACCGGGACAGCAACTATGGCTACACCTTC. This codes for CASSVVYRDSNYGYTF.

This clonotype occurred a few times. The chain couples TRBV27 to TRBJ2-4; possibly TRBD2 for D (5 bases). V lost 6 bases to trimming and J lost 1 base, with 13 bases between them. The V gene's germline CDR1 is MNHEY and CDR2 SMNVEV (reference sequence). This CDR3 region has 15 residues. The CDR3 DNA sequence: TGTGCCAGCAGCCTGCTTGGGGAGGCCAAAAACATTCAGTACTTC. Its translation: CASSLLGEAKNIQYF.

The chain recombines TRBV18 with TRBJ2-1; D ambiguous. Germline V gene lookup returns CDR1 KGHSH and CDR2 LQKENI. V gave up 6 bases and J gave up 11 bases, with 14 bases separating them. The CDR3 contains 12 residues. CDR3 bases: TGTGCCAGCTCCCCCTCCCAGAATAAGCAGTTCTTC. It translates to CASSPSQNKQFF.

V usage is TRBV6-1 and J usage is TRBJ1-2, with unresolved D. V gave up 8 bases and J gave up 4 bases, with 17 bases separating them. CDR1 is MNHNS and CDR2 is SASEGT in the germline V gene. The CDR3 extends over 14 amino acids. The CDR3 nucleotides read TGTGCCAGCTCGGACTTAATCTCGGGCTATGGCTACACCTTC. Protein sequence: CASSDLISGYGYTF.

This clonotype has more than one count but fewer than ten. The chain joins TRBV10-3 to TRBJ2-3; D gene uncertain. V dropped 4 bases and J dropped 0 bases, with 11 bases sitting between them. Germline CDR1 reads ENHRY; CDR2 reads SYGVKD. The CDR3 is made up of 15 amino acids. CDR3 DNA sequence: TGTGCCATCAGTGGGACGGTACCTAGCACAGATACGCAGTATTTT. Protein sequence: CAISGTVPSTDTQYF.

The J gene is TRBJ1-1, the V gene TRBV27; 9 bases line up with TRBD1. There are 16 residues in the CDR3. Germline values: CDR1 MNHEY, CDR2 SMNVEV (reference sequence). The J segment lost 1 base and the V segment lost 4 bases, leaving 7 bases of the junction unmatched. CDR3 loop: CASSSRDRDQNTEAFF. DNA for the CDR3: TGTGCCAGCAGTTCCCGGGACAGGGATCAGAACACTGAAGCTTTCTTT.

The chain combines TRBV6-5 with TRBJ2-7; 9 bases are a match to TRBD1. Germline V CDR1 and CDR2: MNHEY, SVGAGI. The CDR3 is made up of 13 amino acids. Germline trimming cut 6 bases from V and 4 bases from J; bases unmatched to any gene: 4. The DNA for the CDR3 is TGTGCCAGCAGGGACAGGGGTTCATACGAGCAGTACGTC. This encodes CASRDRGSYEQYV.

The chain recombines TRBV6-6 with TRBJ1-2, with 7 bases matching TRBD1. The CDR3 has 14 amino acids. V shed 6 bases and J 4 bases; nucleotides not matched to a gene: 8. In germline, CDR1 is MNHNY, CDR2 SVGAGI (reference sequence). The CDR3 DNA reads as TGTGCCAGCAGGAGCGACAGGGATGGCTATGGCTACACCTTC. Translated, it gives CASRSDRDGYGYTF.

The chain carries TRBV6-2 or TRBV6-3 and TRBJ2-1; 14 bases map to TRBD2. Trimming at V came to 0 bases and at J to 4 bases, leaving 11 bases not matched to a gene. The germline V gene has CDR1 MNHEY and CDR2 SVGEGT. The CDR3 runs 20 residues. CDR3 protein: CASSYSFWAGTSGGYNEQFF. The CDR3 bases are TGTGCCAGCAGTTACTCGTTTTGGGCAGGGACTAGCGGGGGTTACAATGAGCAGTTCTTC.

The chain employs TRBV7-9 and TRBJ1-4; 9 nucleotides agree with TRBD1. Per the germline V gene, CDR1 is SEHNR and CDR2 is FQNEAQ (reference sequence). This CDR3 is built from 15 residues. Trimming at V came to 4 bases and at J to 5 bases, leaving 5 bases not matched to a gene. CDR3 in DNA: TGTGCCAGCAGCTCCGGGACAGGGATAAATGAAAAACTGTTTTTT. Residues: CASSSGTGINEKLFF.

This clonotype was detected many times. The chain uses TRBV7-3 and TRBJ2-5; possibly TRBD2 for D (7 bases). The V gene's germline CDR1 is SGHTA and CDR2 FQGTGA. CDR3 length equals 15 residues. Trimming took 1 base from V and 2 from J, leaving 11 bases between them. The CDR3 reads CASSLRGGPQETQYF. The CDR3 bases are TGTGCCAGCAGCTTAAGGGGGGGCCCGCAAGAGACCCAGTACTTC.

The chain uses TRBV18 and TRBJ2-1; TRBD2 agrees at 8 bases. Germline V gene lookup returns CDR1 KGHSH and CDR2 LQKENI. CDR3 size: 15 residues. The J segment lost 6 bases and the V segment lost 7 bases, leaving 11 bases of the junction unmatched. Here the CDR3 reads CASLEGLVIVNEQFF. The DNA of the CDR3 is TGTGCCAGCTTAGAGGGACTAGTGATCGTCAATGAGCAGTTCTTC.

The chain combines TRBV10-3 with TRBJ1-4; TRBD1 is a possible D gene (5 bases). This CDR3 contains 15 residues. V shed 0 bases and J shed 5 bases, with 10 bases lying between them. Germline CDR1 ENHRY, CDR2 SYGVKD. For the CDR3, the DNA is TGTGCCATCAGTGAGTCCGGACAAGACAATGAAAAACTGTTTTTT. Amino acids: CAISESGQDNEKLFF.

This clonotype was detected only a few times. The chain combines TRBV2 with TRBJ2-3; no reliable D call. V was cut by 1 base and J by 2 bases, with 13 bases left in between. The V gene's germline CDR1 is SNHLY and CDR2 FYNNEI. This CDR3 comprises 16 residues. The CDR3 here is CASSEEPIRVTDTQYF. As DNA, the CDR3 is TGTGCCAGCAGTGAAGAACCGATCCGGGTCACAGATACGCAGTATTTT.

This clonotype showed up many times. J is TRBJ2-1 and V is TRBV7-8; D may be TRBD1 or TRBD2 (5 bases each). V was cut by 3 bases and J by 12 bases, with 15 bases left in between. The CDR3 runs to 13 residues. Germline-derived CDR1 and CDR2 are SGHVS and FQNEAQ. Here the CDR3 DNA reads TGTGCCAGCAGCTTGGACAAAAGGGAGATGCAGTTCTTC. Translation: CASSLDKREMQFF.

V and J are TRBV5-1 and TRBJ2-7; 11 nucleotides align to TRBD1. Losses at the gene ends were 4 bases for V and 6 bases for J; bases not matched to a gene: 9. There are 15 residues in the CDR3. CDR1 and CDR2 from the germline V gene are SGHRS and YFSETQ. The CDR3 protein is CASSQSGQGAGEQYF. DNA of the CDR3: TGCGCCAGCAGCCAATCAGGACAGGGGGCAGGCGAGCAGTACTTC.

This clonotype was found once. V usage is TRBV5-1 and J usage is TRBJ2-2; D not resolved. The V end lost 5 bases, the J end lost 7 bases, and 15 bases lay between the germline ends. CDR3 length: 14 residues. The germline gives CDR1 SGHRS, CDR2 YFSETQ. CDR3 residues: CASSWQLLGGELFF. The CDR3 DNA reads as TGCGCCAGCAGTTGGCAGCTTTTGGGCGGGGAGCTGTTTTTT. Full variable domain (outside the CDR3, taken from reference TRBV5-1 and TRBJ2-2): KAGVTQTPRYLIKTRGQQVTLSCSPISGHRSVSWYQQTPGQGLQFLFEYFSETQRNKGNFPGRFSGRQFSNSRSEMNVSTLELGDSALYLCASSWQLLGGELFFGEGSRLTVL.

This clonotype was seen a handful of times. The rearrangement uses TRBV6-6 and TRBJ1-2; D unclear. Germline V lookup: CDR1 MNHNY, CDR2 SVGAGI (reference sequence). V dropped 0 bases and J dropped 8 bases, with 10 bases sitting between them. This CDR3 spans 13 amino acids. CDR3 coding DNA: TGTGCCAGCAGTTACTCCCCAGGCAGGGGCTACACCTTC. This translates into CASSYSPGRGYTF.

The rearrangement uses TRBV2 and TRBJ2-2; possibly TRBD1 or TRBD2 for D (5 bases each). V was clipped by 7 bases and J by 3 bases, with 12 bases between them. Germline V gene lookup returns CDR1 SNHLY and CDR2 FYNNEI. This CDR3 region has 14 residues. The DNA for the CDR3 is TGTGCCAGCACCTGGGACCCCTACACCGGGGAGCTGTTTTTT. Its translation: CASTWDPYTGELFF.

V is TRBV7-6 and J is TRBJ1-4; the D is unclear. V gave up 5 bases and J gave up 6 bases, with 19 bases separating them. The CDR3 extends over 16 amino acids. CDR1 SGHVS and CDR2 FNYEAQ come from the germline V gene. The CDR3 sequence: CASSPWEGQHDEKLFF. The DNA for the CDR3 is TGTGCCAGCAGCCCCTGGGAAGGTCAACATGATGAAAAACTGTTTTTT.